One T cell receptor (beta chain) is described in this entry. The target antigen is unknown. The use of genomic DNA as template underpinned the TCR beta VDJ and CDR3 profiling. TCRdb itself ran the reads through MiXCR, one entry per CDR3 protein. The table has under 350,000 distinct CDR3 sequences, around 60% seen once. This entry is derived from a study of CD8+CD57+ T cells in acquired aplastic anemia. As for the study in general: DNA per sorted CD4+ or CD8+ sample ranged 0.2 to 27.4 ug, averaging 3.2 ug. Whole-study results and caveats: About 29 sequences, all CD8+ CDR3, were shared between patients and controls. Significance was not reached for CD8+ Simpson's diversity between patients and controls.

V was cut by 2 bases and J by 2 bases, with 5 bases left in between. CDR1 and CDR2 from the germline V gene are SGHDN and FVKESK. This CDR3 comprises 13 residues. The chain has TRBV14 and TRBJ2-3; D remains unclear. The sequence came from a human donor with severe aplastic anemia or a healthy control (not recorded which). Material: sorted CD4+, CD8+, or CD8+CD57+ T cells (not recorded which) from PBMCs. The CDR3 nucleotides are TGTGCCAGCAGCCAACGGCTCACAGATACGCAGTATTTT. This translates into CASSQRLTDTQYF.